Included here is one TCR beta chain sequence, with context. These data belong to a study of beta chain features in type 1 diabetes. The CDR3 is made up of 15 amino acids. CDR1 SGHRS and CDR2 YFSETQ come from the germline V gene. The V and J ends lost 3 bases and 1 base respectively, with 13 bases between them. Isolated RNA was reverse transcribed in full, so expressed TCRB transcripts were sequenced. Method: immunoSEQ multiplex PCR; TCRdb's copy keeps in-frame clones and lacks some. The table lists more than 300,000 clones, under 8.5% of them singletons, with approximately 0.44% in the top ten. Every participating donor gave one draw, a heparinised blood sample averaging approximately 120 mL.

Sequenced material: central memory CD4+ T cells from blood. This TCR was sampled from a woman aged 18 to 35 in good health. V usage is TRBV5-1 and J usage is TRBJ1-1, with D possibly TRBD1 on 5 matching bases. For the CDR3, the DNA is TGCGCCAGCAGCTCCTCGACAGTTACGAACACTGAAGCTTTCTTT. Its protein is CASSSSTVTNTEAFF.